This entry lists 26 T cell receptor beta chains sequenced from one sample in a study of blood T cell repertoires in COVID-19. Profiling relied on immunoSEQ multiplex PCR, and the TCRdb table lists in-frame clones only, not all of them. This sample has roughly 180,000 clones, with roughly 85% found just once. Sequenced material: peripheral blood. These receptors all stem from a young woman with acute or convalescent COVID-19.

This clone was observed a single time. The chain carries TRBV4-3 and TRBJ2-1, with 10 positions matching TRBD2. This CDR3 is built from 15 residues. The V segment lost 6 bases and the J segment 2 bases; nucleotides outside the gene matches: 4. CDR1 and CDR2 from the germline V gene are LGHNA and YSLEER. The CDR3 nucleotides are TGCGCCAGCAGGCTAGCGGGAGCCCCCTACAATGAGCAGTTCTTC. It translates to CASRLAGAPYNEQFF.

The gene calls are TRBV19 and TRBJ2-3, with 8 bases that match TRBD1. V was clipped by 4 bases and J by 5 bases; unmatched bases: 2. The CDR3 length is 13 residues. Germline V CDR1 and CDR2: LNHDA, SQIVND (reference sequence). The CDR3 nucleotides are TGTGCCAGTAGTACCGGGACAGGAGATACGCAGTATTTT. It translates to CASSTGTGDTQYF.

The CDR3 protein is CASSEARWGAANEKLFF. The CDR3 DNA is TGTGCCAGCAGTGAAGCGCGATGGGGCGCGGCTAATGAAAAACTGTTTTTT. The chain combines TRBV6-1 with TRBJ1-4; weak D call: TRBD1 (5 bases). The CDR3 consists of 17 residues. From germline, CDR1 is MNHNS and CDR2 SASEGT. Trimming cost V 0 bases and J 3 bases, with 14 bases left between them.

The chain couples TRBV18 to TRBJ2-2; the match to TRBD2 covers 11 bases. With 1 base clipped from V and 3 bases from J, the junction kept 4 bases outside the gene matches. Germline values: CDR1 KGHSH, CDR2 LQKENI. The CDR3 length is 17 residues. Here the CDR3 DNA reads TGTGCCAGCTCACCACGTATACTAGCGGGAGACACCGGGGAGCTGTTTTTT. Translating gives CASSPRILAGDTGELFF.

CDR3: CASSLGQALNSPLHF. The CDR3 region has the DNA TGTGCCAGCAGTTTGGGACAGGCCCTAAATTCACCCCTCCACTTT. The V and J genes are TRBV2 and TRBJ1-6, with 8 bases lining up with TRBD1. The ends lost 5 bases at V and 7 bases at J; junction bases unmatched: 7. Germline assignment: CDR1 SNHLY and CDR2 FYNNEI. This CDR3 is 15 amino acids long. Together with reference TRBV2 and TRBJ1-6, the CDR3 gives the full variable domain: EPEVTQTPSHQVTQMGQEVILRCVPISNHLYFYWYRQILGQKVEFLVSFYNNEISEKSEIFDDQFSVERPDGSNFTLKIRSTKLEDSAMYFCASSLGQALNSPLHFGNGTRLTVT.

Of note for this clone: The same CDR3 can be traced to other DNA sequences in this sample. The V and J genes are TRBV30 and TRBJ2-2, with a possible D match to TRBD2 (5 bases). This CDR3 has 13 residues. Between the trimmed V and J ends, which lost 2 bases and 4 bases, there was a span of 8 bases. The germline V gene has CDR1 GTSNPN and CDR2 SVGIG (reference sequence). This CDR3 is CAWSLAGTGELFF. For the CDR3, the DNA is TGTGCCTGGAGTTTGGCGGGCACCGGGGAGCTGTTTTTT.

The CDR3 DNA reads TGTGCCAGCAGCTTTGGACAGGGACGTGAGCAGTTCTTC. It encodes CASSFGQGREQFF. The chain employs TRBV11-2 and TRBJ2-1, with TRBD1 matching 8 bases. The V segment lost 3 bases and the J segment 9 bases; nucleotides outside the gene matches: 4. Germline V gene sequence: CDR1 SGHAT, CDR2 FQNNGV. The CDR3 consists of 13 residues. Using reference TRBV11-2 and TRBJ2-1 for the parts outside the CDR3, the full variable domain is EAGVAQSPRYKIIEKRQSVAFWCNPISGHATLYWYQQILGQGPKLLIQFQNNGVVDDSQLPKDRFSAERLKGVDSTLKIQPAKLEDSAVYLCASSFGQGREQFFGPGTRLTVL.

The chain joins TRBV4-3 to TRBJ1-4; D ambiguous. The V gene's germline CDR1 is LGHNA and CDR2 YSLEER. Between the trimmed V and J ends, which lost 1 base and 8 bases, there was a span of 14 bases. The CDR3 has 15 residues. CDR3 protein: CASSQVYPPGEKLFF. The CDR3 DNA reads TGCGCCAGCAGCCAAGTATATCCACCGGGGGAAAAACTGTTTTTT.

Turning to this clone: Additional DNA sequences in this sample encode the identical CDR3. The chain uses TRBV12-3 or TRBV12-4 and TRBJ1-1; D is uncertain. Trimming took 3 bases from V and 1 from J, leaving 6 bases between them. This CDR3 is 13 amino acids long. In DNA, the CDR3 is TGTGCCAGCAGTTTCGGTAGGAACACTGAAGCTTTCTTT. Its translation is CASSFGRNTEAFF.

V usage is TRBV4-2 and J usage is TRBJ2-7, with a possible D match to TRBD1 (5 bases). The germline gives CDR1 LGHNA, CDR2 YNFKEQ. V was pared by 4 bases and J by 1 base, with 5 bases between. This CDR3 is 12 amino acids long. The chain's CDR3 is CASSPGSYEQYF. As DNA, the CDR3 is TGTGCCAGCAGCCCAGGGTCCTACGAGCAGTACTTC.

This rearrangement joins TRBV7-2 to TRBJ1-2; D not certain. The CDR3 length is 13 residues. With 2 bases removed from V and 2 bases from J, the gap between germline ends came to 6 bases. Germline V lookup: CDR1 SGHTA, CDR2 FQGNSA. CDR3 sequence (DNA): TGTGCCAGCAGCTTACACGGGAACTATGGCTACACCTTC. It translates to CASSLHGNYGYTF.

This rearrangement joins TRBV15 to TRBJ1-1; D is unresolved. The V end was cut by 3 bases, the J end by 0 bases, with 8 bases between. The CDR3 totals 14 residues. CDR1 is LNHNV and CDR2 is YYDKDF in the germline V gene (reference sequence). The CDR3 bases are TGTGCCACCAGCAGCGGCACAGTGAACACTGAAGCTTTCTTT. The encoded protein is CATSSGTVNTEAFF.

This clone was picked up a small number of times. This rearrangement joins TRBV3-1 (or the pseudogene TRBV3-2) to TRBJ1-4; 9 bases map to TRBD1. The length of the CDR3 is 14 residues. V was pared by 4 bases and J by 10 bases, with 7 bases of the junction left unmatched. The germline V gene encodes CDR1 LGHDT and CDR2 YNNKEL (reference sequence). The CDR3, as DNA: TGTGCCAGCAGCCTCAGGACAGGGGTCGGAAAACTGTTTTTT. This sequence encodes CASSLRTGVGKLFF.

The gene calls are TRBV14 and TRBJ2-7, with D perhaps TRBD1 (5 bases). The CDR3 contains 14 residues. CDR1 and CDR2 from the germline V gene are SGHDN and FVKESK. Trimming took 4 bases from V and 2 from J, leaving 12 bases between them. The CDR3 DNA reads TGTGCCAGCAGCCTGCGGACAACCACCTACGAGCAGTACTTC. It specifies CASSLRTTTYEQYF.

V usage is TRBV28 and J usage is TRBJ1-2, with 9 bases that match TRBD1. CDR1 is MDHEN and CDR2 is SYDVKM in the germline V gene. The V and J ends lost 1 base and 5 bases, in that order; junction bases with no gene match: 5. CDR3 length: 15 amino acids. The CDR3 loop is CASSLSGTGIYGYTF. As DNA, the CDR3 is TGTGCCAGCAGTTTATCCGGGACAGGGATTTATGGCTACACCTTC.

The chain employs TRBV4-3 and TRBJ1-2; perhaps TRBD1 as D (5 bases). The CDR3 extends over 18 amino acids. Trimming took 0 bases from V and 1 from J, leaving 18 bases between them. CDR1 LGHNA and CDR2 YSLEER come from the germline V gene. CDR3 residues: CASSQDRGLGDYNYGYTF. In DNA form, the CDR3 reads TGCGCCAGCAGCCAAGATAGGGGACTAGGTGATTATAACTATGGCTACACCTTC.

The CDR3 sequence: CASSLNAQGWVEQFF. The CDR3 DNA follows: TGTGCCAGCAGCCTCAACGCGCAGGGGTGGGTTGAGCAGTTCTTC. This chain links TRBV5-5 with TRBJ2-1, with a possible D match to TRBD1 (6 bases). Germline V CDR1 and CDR2: SGHKS, YYEKEE (reference sequence). V was cut by 4 bases and J by 9 bases, with 20 bases left in between. This CDR3 comprises 15 residues. Combining the CDR3 with reference TRBV5-5 and TRBJ2-1 gives the whole variable domain DAGVTQSPTHLIKTRGQQVTLRCSPISGHKSVSWYQQVLGQGPQFIFQYYEKEERGRGNFPDRFSARQFPNYSSELNVNALLLGDSALYLCASSLNAQGWVEQFFGPGTRLTVL.

V and J are TRBV5-1 and TRBJ1-3; unclear D gene. Trimming took off 2 bases at V and 8 bases at J, with 8 bases between the two ends. This CDR3 comprises 12 residues. CDR1 and CDR2 from the germline V gene are SGHRS and YFSETQ. CDR3 nucleotides: TGCGCCAGCAGCTTTGACGCGGACACCATATATTTT. It encodes CASSFDADTIYF. Looking up the rest from reference TRBV5-1 and TRBJ1-3 gives the full variable domain: KAGVTQTPRYLIKTRGQQVTLSCSPISGHRSVSWYQQTPGQGLQFLFEYFSETQRNKGNFPGRFSGRQFSNSRSEMNVSTLELGDSALYLCASSFDADTIYFGEGSWLTVV.

The rearrangement joins TRBV19 to TRBJ2-1; 10 bases fit TRBD2. J gave up 9 bases and V 4 bases, and 6 bases lay outside the gene matches. CDR1 is LNHDA, CDR2 SQIVND, per germline (reference sequence). The CDR3 is made up of 14 amino acids. In DNA, the CDR3 is TGTGCCAGTAGTAAACTAGCGGGATTGAGTGAGCAGTTCTTC. Translated: CASSKLAGLSEQFF.

The rearrangement joins TRBV4-3 to TRBJ1-2; TRBD1 matches at 7 bases. The CDR3 consists of 13 residues. V trimming: 1 base; J trimming: 5 bases; junction bases outside the gene matches: 1. In germline, CDR1 is LGHNA, CDR2 YSLEER. CDR3 region: CASSQGTGYGYTF. In DNA form, the CDR3 reads TGCGCCAGCAGCCAAGGGACAGGATATGGCTACACCTTC.

This clone was found a few times. This chain links TRBV11-2 with TRBJ1-2; D not resolved. The CDR3 is made up of 13 amino acids. Trimming removed 0 bases from V and 4 bases from J, with 6 bases in between. CDR1 is SGHAT, CDR2 FQNNGV, per germline. Written as DNA, the CDR3 is TGTGCCAGCAGCTTAGACGGGGTCTATGGCTACACCTTC. The encoded protein is CASSLDGVYGYTF.

The V gene is TRBV7-6, the J gene TRBJ2-3; D gene uncertain. The V gene's germline CDR1 is SGHVS and CDR2 FNYEAQ. Trimming shortened V by 2 bases and J by 0 bases, and 12 bases separated the two germline ends. The CDR3 is made up of 16 amino acids. Here the CDR3 reads CASSLSASTSTDTQYF. The CDR3 DNA reads TGTGCCAGCAGCTTATCAGCTAGTACAAGCACAGATACGCAGTATTTT.

The V and J genes are TRBV27 and TRBJ2-2; D remains unclear. CDR1 and CDR2 (germline): MNHEY, SMNVEV (reference sequence). The CDR3 length is 11 residues. Trimming cost V 7 bases and J 5 bases, with 5 bases left between them. In DNA form, the CDR3 reads TGTGCCAGCACCAAAACCGGGGAGCTGTTTTTT. Translating it yields CASTKTGELFF.

The chain couples TRBV27 to TRBJ2-1; D not resolved. This CDR3 is 13 amino acids long. Germline V gene lookup returns CDR1 MNHEY and CDR2 SMNVEV (reference sequence). Trimming left V 0 bases short and J 6 bases short, with 6 bases between. In DNA form, the CDR3 reads TGTGCCAGCAGTTTATCCGGGTTCAATGAGCAGTTCTTC. Translated, it gives CASSLSGFNEQFF.

The rearrangement uses TRBV19 and TRBJ2-1; possible D gene TRBD2, 5 bases. Trimming took 3 bases from V and 8 from J, leaving 8 bases between them. The CDR3 consists of 12 residues. Germline lookup yields CDR1 LNHDA and CDR2 SQIVND (reference sequence). The CDR3: CASSIRRDEQFF. The CDR3 DNA is TGTGCCAGTAGTATCAGGCGGGATGAGCAGTTCTTC.

The V call is TRBV11-2, the J call TRBJ2-5, with no clear D. The V and J ends lost 1 base and 5 bases respectively, with 11 bases between them. Per germline, CDR1 SGHAT and CDR2 FQNNGV. This CDR3 spans 14 amino acids. The CDR3 nucleotides read TGTGCCAGCAGCTTAGTGCCGGGTGGGGAGACCCAGTACTTC. Residues: CASSLVPGGETQYF.